The 27 T cell receptor beta chains below all came from one sample that was sequenced in a study of control samples from healthy donors and cancer patients. The protocol was immunoSEQ multiplex PCR, while the TCRdb copy is restricted to in-frame clones and leaves out a portion. Of 45,000 to 60,000 clones in the sample, about 93% are singletons; the top ten hold 4%. The specimen was blood. These receptors came from a man aged 25-45 years in good health.

The chain joins TRBV13 to TRBJ1-6, with unresolved D. Germline V gene lookup returns CDR1 PRHDT and CDR2 FYEKMQ (reference sequence). The ends were cut back, 2 bases at V and 8 bases at J, with 13 bases in the middle. The CDR3 totals 15 residues. The CDR3 loop is CASSLTDLSDSPLHF. The CDR3 DNA reads TGTGCCAGCAGCTTAACGGACCTCAGCGATTCACCCCTCCACTTT.

V usage is TRBV4-1 and J usage is TRBJ2-7, with 8 positions matching TRBD1. The V and J ends lost 0 bases and 6 bases, in that order; junction bases with no gene match: 10. Germline-derived CDR1 and CDR2 are MGHRA and YSYEKL. The CDR3 is made up of 16 amino acids. The chain's CDR3 is CASSQDDTLTGAEQYF. As DNA, the CDR3 is TGCGCCAGCAGCCAAGATGACACGTTGACAGGGGCCGAGCAGTACTTC.

In DNA, the CDR3 is TGTGCCAGCAGCCGGACAGGGGGCTTCTACGAGCAGTACTTC. Its protein product is CASSRTGGFYEQYF. The V and J genes are TRBV7-9 and TRBJ2-7, with 11 positions matching TRBD1. CDR1 is SEHNR, CDR2 FQNEAQ, per germline (reference sequence). V shed 5 bases and J 3 bases; nucleotides not matched to a gene: 3. There are 14 residues in the CDR3.

The chain links TRBV27 to TRBJ1-6; perhaps TRBD1 as D (5 bases). This CDR3 comprises 15 residues. V was shortened by 3 bases and J by 6 bases, with 12 bases between the two germline ends. Germline CDR1 MNHEY, CDR2 SMNVEV (reference sequence). The CDR3 protein is CASSFRTGVNSPLHF. The CDR3 nucleotides read TGTGCCAGCAGTTTTCGCACAGGCGTTAATTCACCCCTCCACTTT.

The V call is TRBV7-3, the J call TRBJ2-1, with 11 bases that match TRBD2. The CDR3 has 16 residues. Germline V gives CDR1 SGHTA, CDR2 FQGTGA. The V and J ends lost 7 bases and 4 bases, in that order; junction bases with no gene match: 9. CDR3 sequence (DNA): TGTGCCAGCACACAATTTGTAGCGGGGGGGTACAATGAGCAGTTCTTC. Protein sequence: CASTQFVAGGYNEQFF.

The rearrangement uses TRBV28 and TRBJ1-4; the D gene is possibly TRBD1 (5 bases). Trimming stripped 6 bases from V and 2 bases from J, with 13 bases between. CDR3 length: 15 amino acids. Per the germline V gene, CDR1 is MDHEN and CDR2 is SYDVKM. The CDR3 sequence: CASSRGGSTNEKLFF. Here the CDR3 DNA reads TGTGCCAGCAGCCGGGGGGGATCCACTAATGAAAAACTGTTTTTT.

The CDR3: CASSQDHGVQEYF. CDR3 nucleotides: TGCGCCAGCAGCCAAGACCACGGGGTCCAAGAGTATTTT. This chain joins TRBV4-3 and TRBJ1-3, with D unresolved. CDR3 length: 13 amino acids. In germline, CDR1 is LGHNA, CDR2 YSLEER. V was cut by 0 bases and J by 16 bases, with 16 bases left in between.

V gene TRBV12-3 or TRBV12-4 combines with J gene TRBJ2-7; no clear D. V lost 1 base, J lost 4 bases, and 2 bases lay in between. The CDR3 extends over 11 amino acids. The CDR3 region has the DNA TGTGCCAGCAGTTTAGGGTACGAGCAGTACTTC. Protein: CASSLGYEQYF.

The chain recombines TRBV9 with TRBJ2-2; unclear D gene. Germline CDR1 reads SGDLS; CDR2 reads YYNGEE. Trimming left V 0 bases short and J 7 bases short, with 4 bases between. CDR3 length: 12 residues. CDR3 loop: CASSVVLGELFF. CDR3 nucleotides: TGTGCCAGCAGCGTAGTCCTCGGGGAGCTGTTTTTT.

The J gene is TRBJ2-3, the V gene TRBV6-4; 8 bases map to TRBD2. The CDR3 has 14 residues. Germline CDR1 MRHNA, CDR2 SNTAGT. V lost 6 bases to trimming and J lost 4 bases; unmatched junction nucleotides: 6. As DNA, the CDR3 is TGTGCCAGCAGCGGGGGGGCAGGTGCAGATACGCAGTATTTT. This sequence encodes CASSGGAGADTQYF.

To note about this clone: An end of the junction does not agree with germline; a read error may underlie this. The rearrangement links TRBV19 to TRBJ1-1; D might be TRBD1 (5 bases). The CDR3 spans 15 residues. The germline gives CDR1 LNHDA, CDR2 SQIVND (reference sequence). The CDR3 region is CASNIEGVMNTEAFF. In nucleotides, the CDR3 is TGTGCCAGTAATATAGAAGGGGTTATGAACACTGAAGCTTTCTTT.

The chain recombines TRBV19 with TRBJ1-2; TRBD1 matches 8 bases. Germline assignment: CDR1 LNHDA and CDR2 SQIVND (reference sequence). After removal of 8 bases from V and 8 bases from J, the junction contained 4 bases not matched to a gene. The CDR3 consists of 11 residues. The CDR3 DNA follows: TGTGCCAGTCGGACAGGGCTAGGCTACACCTTC. Its protein is CASRTGLGYTF.

This chain links TRBV10-1 with TRBJ2-1; D is tentatively TRBD1 or TRBD2 (5 bases each). The CDR3 runs to 17 residues. The germline V and J ends were trimmed by 0 bases and 7 bases, with 19 bases remaining between them. Germline loops: CDR1 WNHNN, CDR2 SYGVQD (reference sequence). CDR3 residues: CASSESAPGPWGNEQFF. CDR3 nucleotide sequence: TGCGCCAGCAGTGAGTCGGCCCCGGGTCCCTGGGGGAATGAGCAGTTCTTC.

The rearrangement joins TRBV11-2 to TRBJ1-1; 9 nucleotides agree with TRBD1. This CDR3 region has 16 residues. The germline V gene encodes CDR1 SGHAT and CDR2 FQNNGV. Trimming at V came to 5 bases and at J to 4 bases, leaving 11 bases not matched to a gene. Here the CDR3 DNA reads TGTGCCAGCAGCGTGACAGGGGGATCAGTTGGCACTGAAGCTTTCTTT. Translation gives CASSVTGGSVGTEAFF.

This clone has just one count. The chain recombines TRBV13 with TRBJ2-7; D call uncertain. This CDR3 is built from 12 residues. The germline V and J ends were trimmed by 5 bases and 2 bases, with 7 bases remaining between them. The V gene's germline CDR1 is PRHDT and CDR2 FYEKMQ (reference sequence). The CDR3: CASSPRAYEQYF. CDR3 in DNA: TGTGCCAGCAGCCCGCGAGCCTACGAGCAGTACTTC. The full variable domain, rest sourced from reference TRBV13 and TRBJ2-7, is AAGVIQSPRHLIKEKRETATLKCYPIPRHDTVYWYQQGPGQDPQFLISFYEKMQSDKGSIPDRFSAQQFSDYHSELNMSSLELGDSALYFCASSPRAYEQYFGPGTRLTVT.

J is TRBJ1-1 and V is TRBV30, with no clear D. This CDR3 comprises 12 residues. The V end was cut by 7 bases, the J end by 2 bases, with 11 bases between. CDR1 is GTSNPN, CDR2 SVGIG, per germline (reference sequence). DNA of the CDR3: TGTGCCTCGGGCGTTACAAACACTGAAGCTTTCTTT. Its translation is CASGVTNTEAFF.

The chain is built from TRBV7-2 and TRBJ1-2; a possible D gene is TRBD1 (6 bases). There are 12 residues in the CDR3. V was pared by 5 bases and J by 4 bases, with 8 bases between. Looked up from germline, CDR1 is SGHTA and CDR2 is FQGNSA. CDR3 in DNA: TGTGCCAGCAGCCTACAGGGCTATGGCTACACCTTC. It specifies CASSLQGYGYTF. Combining the CDR3 with reference TRBV7-2 and TRBJ1-2 gives the whole variable domain GAGVSQSPSNKVTEKGKDVELRCDPISGHTALYWYRQSLGQGLEFLIYFQGNSAPDKSGLPSDRFSAERTGGSVSTLTIQRTQQEDSAVYLCASSLQGYGYTFGSGTRLTVV.

The chain uses TRBV19 and TRBJ2-3; the match to TRBD2 covers 13 bases. Germline CDR1 is LNHDA and CDR2 is SQIVND (reference sequence). Germline trimming cut 2 bases from V and 2 bases from J; bases unmatched to any gene: 4. The CDR3 has 17 amino acids. CDR3 loop: CASSIPGLAGITDTQYF. CDR3 in DNA: TGTGCCAGTAGTATACCGGGACTAGCGGGGATCACAGATACGCAGTATTTT.

The chain has TRBV2 and TRBJ2-7; D is possibly TRBD1 (5 bases). The CDR3 is 14 residues long. With 4 bases removed from V and 5 bases from J, the gap between germline ends came to 15 bases. Germline V gene lookup returns CDR1 SNHLY and CDR2 FYNNEI. In DNA, the CDR3 is TGTGCCAGCAGTGCAGGGTTCGGTGCCCACGAGCAGTACTTC. Its translation is CASSAGFGAHEQYF.

V and J are TRBV11-3 and TRBJ2-2; 7 bases fit TRBD1. V was pared by 5 bases and J by 0 bases, with 6 bases of the junction left unmatched. This CDR3 contains 16 residues. Germline V lookup: CDR1 SGHNT, CDR2 YENEEA. The CDR3 DNA is TGTGCCAGCAGCGGGAAGGGGACAGCGAACACCGGGGAGCTGTTTTTT. Its translation: CASSGKGTANTGELFF.

In this sample, this clone turned up a few times. The chain has TRBV28 and TRBJ1-2; 9 nucleotides match TRBD1. Germline V lookup: CDR1 MDHEN, CDR2 SYDVKM. This CDR3 comprises 14 residues. J gave up 5 bases and V 3 bases, and 4 bases lay outside the gene matches. The chain's CDR3 is CASSFRDRGYGYTF. The CDR3 DNA reads as TGTGCCAGCAGTTTCCGAGACAGGGGGTATGGCTACACCTTC.

This chain connects TRBV2 to TRBJ2-3; the match to TRBD2 covers 8 bases. V shed 8 bases and J 5 bases; nucleotides not matched to a gene: 9. The CDR3 is made up of 14 amino acids. Germline lookup yields CDR1 SNHLY and CDR2 FYNNEI. This CDR3 is CASWRGLARDTQYF. DNA of the CDR3: TGTGCCAGCTGGAGAGGACTAGCCAGAGATACGCAGTATTTT.

This clone was counted only a few times. The rearrangement joins TRBV11-3 to TRBJ1-3; D might be TRBD1 (5 bases). Germline CDR1 reads SGHNT; CDR2 reads YENEEA. CDR3 length: 15 amino acids. V lost 6 bases and J 3 bases, leaving 15 bases between the germline ends. The CDR3 DNA reads as TGTGCCAGCAGGCAACTCAGGGCCAGTGGAAACACCATATATTTT. Residues: CASRQLRASGNTIYF.

This clone came up a few times. The chain joins TRBV5-5 to TRBJ2-2, with TRBD1 identical over 11 bases. Trimming removed 4 bases from V and 10 bases from J; junction bases left unmatched: 9. The CDR3 covers 15 residues. The V gene's germline CDR1 is SGHKS and CDR2 YYEKEE (reference sequence). The CDR3 DNA sequence: TGTGCCAGCAGCCCTGGACAGGGGGCAGTGGTGGAGCTGTTTTTT. As protein: CASSPGQGAVVELFF.

The chain has TRBV27 and TRBJ2-7; the match to TRBD2 covers 13 bases. The CDR3 sequence is 15 residues long. J lost 3 bases, V lost 5 bases, and 4 bases had no gene match. Germline assignment: CDR1 MNHEY and CDR2 SMNVEV (reference sequence). In DNA, the CDR3 is TGTGCCAGCAGTGCAGGACTAGCGGGAGTCTACGAGCAGTACTTC. Translated: CASSAGLAGVYEQYF.

This chain joins TRBV21-1 and TRBJ2-1; TRBD2 reflects the table's D call only, with no check against the DNA. TRBV21-1 is marked as a pseudogene. The CDR3 totals 19 residues. Here the CDR3 reads CASLREGLAGGPEYHEQFF. The CDR3 DNA follows: TGTGCCAGCCTACGGGAGGGACTAGCGGGAGGGCCTGAGTACCATGAGCAGTTCTTC.

This chain uses TRBV12-3 or TRBV12-4 with TRBJ1-4; D is unresolved. Trimming took 8 bases from V and 0 from J, leaving 7 bases between them. This CDR3 is built from 13 residues. CDR3 sequence: CASGLSTNEKLFF. In nucleotides, the CDR3 is TGTGCCAGCGGCCTTTCAACTAATGAAAAACTGTTTTTT.